This TCR beta chain was identified in a study of T cell repertoires in cytomegalovirus infection. Study details: Well-studied HLA-B-restricted epitopes and recently identified HLA-C-restricted epitopes of CMV were both used in the study. Public TCR beta signatures provided an indication of both CMV infection and a matching HLA type.

This clonotype was counted between two and nine times. Its antigen remains unknown. From the reads, TCRdb called clonotypes with MiXCR, one entry per CDR3 protein. This table has a few hundred thousand distinct CDR3 sequences, around 35% appearing once. This CDR3 is built from 16 residues. Germline V gives CDR1 SEHNR, CDR2 FQNEAQ (reference sequence). Trimming stripped 1 base from V and 10 bases from J, with 21 bases between. Findings of the study overall: HLA-C-restricted CMV clonotypes gave the most frequent clonotype in two of eight donors. There were carriers of CMV plus the relevant HLA, and cumulative public TCR beta family frequency identified them.

This receptor was identified in a human donor in good health (CMV status not recorded). Some clones in this sample may be carry-over from other donors' samples. This chain joins TRBV7-9 and TRBJ2-3; D gene uncertain. The starting material was cultured PBMCs, obtained from culture after CMV antigen stimulation. DNA for the CDR3: TGTGCCAGCAGCTTAGAACGGGCTAGTGGGGAACTTTCGCAGTATTTT. Amino acids: CASSLERASGELSQYF.